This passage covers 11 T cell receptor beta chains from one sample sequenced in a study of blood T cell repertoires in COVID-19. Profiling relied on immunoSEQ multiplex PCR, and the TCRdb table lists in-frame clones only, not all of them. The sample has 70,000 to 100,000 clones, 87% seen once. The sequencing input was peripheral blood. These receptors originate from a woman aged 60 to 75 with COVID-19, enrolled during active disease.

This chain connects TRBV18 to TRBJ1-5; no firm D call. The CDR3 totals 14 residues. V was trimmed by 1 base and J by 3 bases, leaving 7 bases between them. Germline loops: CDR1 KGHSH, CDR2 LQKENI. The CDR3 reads CASSPLRNNQPQHF. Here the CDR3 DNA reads TGTGCCAGCTCACCACTCAGGAACAATCAGCCCCAGCATTTT.

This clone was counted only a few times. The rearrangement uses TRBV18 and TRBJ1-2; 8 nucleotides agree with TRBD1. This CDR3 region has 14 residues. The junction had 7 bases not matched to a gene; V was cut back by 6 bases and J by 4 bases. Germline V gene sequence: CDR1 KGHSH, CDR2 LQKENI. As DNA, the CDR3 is TGTGCCAGCTCCCCCGGGACAGGAGTCTATGGCTACACCTTC. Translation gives CASSPGTGVYGYTF. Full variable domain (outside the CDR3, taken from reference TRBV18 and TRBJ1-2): NAGVMQNPRHLVRRRGQEARLRCSPMKGHSHVYWYRQLPEEGLKFMVYLQKENIIDESGMPKERFSAEFPKEGPSILRIQQVVRGDSAAYFCASSPGTGVYGYTFGSGTRLTVV.

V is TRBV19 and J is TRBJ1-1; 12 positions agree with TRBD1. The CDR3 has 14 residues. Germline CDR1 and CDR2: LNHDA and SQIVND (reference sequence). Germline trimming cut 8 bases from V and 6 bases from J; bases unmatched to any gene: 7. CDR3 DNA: TGTGCCAGTGGGAGGGGACAGGGGGCCCCTGAAGCTTTCTTT. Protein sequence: CASGRGQGAPEAFF.

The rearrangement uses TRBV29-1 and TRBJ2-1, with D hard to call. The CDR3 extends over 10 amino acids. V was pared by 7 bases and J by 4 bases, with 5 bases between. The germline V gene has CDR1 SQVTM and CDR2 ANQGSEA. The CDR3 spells CSGRYNEQFF. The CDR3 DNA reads TGCAGCGGTCGGTACAATGAGCAGTTCTTC.

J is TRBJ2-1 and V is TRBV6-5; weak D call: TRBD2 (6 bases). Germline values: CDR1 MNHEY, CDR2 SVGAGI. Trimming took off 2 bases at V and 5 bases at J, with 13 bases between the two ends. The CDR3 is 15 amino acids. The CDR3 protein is CASSYGGSRDNEQFF. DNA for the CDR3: TGTGCCAGCAGTTACGGGGGGTCGAGGGACAATGAGCAGTTCTTC.

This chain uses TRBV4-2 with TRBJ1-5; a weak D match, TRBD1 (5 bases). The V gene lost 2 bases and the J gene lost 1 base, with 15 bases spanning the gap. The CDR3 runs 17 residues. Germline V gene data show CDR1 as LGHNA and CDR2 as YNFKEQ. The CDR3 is CASSQPRSGQSNQPQHF. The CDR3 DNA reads TGTGCCAGCAGCCAACCACGGTCAGGACAAAGCAATCAGCCCCAGCATTTT.

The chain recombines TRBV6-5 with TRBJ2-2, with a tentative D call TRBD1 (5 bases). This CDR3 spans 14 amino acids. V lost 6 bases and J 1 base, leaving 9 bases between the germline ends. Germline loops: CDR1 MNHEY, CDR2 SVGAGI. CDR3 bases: TGTGCCAGCAGCTCAGACAGGAACACCGGGGAGCTGTTTTTT. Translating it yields CASSSDRNTGELFF.

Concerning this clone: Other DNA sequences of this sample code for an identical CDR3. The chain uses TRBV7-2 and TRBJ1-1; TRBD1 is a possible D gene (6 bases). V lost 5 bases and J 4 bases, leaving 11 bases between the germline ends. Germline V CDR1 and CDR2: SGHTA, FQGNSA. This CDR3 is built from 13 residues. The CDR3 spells CASSPRGGTEAFF. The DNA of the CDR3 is TGTGCCAGCAGCCCCAGGGGTGGCACTGAAGCTTTCTTT. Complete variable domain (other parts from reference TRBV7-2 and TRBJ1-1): GAGVSQSPSNKVTEKGKDVELRCDPISGHTALYWYRQSLGQGLEFLIYFQGNSAPDKSGLPSDRFSAERTGGSVSTLTIQRTQQEDSAVYLCASSPRGGTEAFFGQGTRLTVV.

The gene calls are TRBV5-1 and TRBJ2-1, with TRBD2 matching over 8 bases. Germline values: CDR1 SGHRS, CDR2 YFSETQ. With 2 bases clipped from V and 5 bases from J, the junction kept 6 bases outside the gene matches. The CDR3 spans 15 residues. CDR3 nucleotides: TGCGCCAGCAGCTTTGGCGGGGGGCGGCACAATGAGCAGTTCTTC. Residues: CASSFGGGRHNEQFF.

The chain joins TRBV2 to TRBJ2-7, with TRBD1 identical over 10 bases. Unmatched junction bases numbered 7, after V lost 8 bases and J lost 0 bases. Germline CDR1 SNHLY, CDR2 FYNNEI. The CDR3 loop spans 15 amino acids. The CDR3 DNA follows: TGTGCCAGCGGAGGGGGACAGGGGTTCTCCTACGAGCAGTACTTC. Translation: CASGGGQGFSYEQYF.

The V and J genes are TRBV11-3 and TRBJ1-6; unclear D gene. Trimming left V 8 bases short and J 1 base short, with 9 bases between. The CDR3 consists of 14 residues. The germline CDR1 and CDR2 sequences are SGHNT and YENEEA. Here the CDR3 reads CASPEGSYNSPLHF. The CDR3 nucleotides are TGTGCCAGCCCGGAGGGATCCTATAATTCACCCCTCCACTTT.